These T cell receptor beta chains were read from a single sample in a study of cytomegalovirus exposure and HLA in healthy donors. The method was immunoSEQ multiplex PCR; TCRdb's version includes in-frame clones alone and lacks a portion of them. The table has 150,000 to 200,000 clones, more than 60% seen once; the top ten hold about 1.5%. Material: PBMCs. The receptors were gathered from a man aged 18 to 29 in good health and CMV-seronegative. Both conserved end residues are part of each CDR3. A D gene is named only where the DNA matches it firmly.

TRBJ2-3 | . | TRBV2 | CASSDINPDTQYF
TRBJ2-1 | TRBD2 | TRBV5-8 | CASSLGLAGAINEQFF
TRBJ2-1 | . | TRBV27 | CASSLVVALSYNEQFF
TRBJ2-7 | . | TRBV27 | CASSLNRAGEQYF
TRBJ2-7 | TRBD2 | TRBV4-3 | CASSQDAGGSILFYEQYF
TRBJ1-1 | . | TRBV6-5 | CASSYSTAGLEAFF
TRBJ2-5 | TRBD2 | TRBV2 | CASSELASGSWETQYF
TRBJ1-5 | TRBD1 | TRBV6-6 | CASSYSGQGNQPQHF
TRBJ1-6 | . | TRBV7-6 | CASSLKSSRNSPLHF
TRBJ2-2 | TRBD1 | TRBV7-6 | CASSYGTGANTGELFF
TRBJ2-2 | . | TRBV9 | CASSVGGGRPGELFF